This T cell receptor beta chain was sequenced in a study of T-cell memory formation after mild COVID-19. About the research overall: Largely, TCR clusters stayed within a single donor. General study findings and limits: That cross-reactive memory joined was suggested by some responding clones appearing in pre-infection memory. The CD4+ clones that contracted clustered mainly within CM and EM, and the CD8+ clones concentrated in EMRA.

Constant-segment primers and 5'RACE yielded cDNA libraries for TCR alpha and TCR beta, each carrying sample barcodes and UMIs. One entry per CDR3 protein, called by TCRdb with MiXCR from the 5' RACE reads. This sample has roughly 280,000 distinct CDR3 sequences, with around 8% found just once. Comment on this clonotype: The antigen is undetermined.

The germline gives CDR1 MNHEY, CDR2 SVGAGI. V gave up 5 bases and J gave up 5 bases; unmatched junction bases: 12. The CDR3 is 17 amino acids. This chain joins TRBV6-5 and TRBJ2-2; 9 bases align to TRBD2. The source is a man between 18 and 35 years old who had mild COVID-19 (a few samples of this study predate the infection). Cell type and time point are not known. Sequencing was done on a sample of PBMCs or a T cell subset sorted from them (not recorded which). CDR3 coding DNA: TGTGCCAGCAGTCTGGACGGCGGGGGGGCGGTGACCGGGGAGCTGTTTTTT. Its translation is CASSLDGGGAVTGELFF.